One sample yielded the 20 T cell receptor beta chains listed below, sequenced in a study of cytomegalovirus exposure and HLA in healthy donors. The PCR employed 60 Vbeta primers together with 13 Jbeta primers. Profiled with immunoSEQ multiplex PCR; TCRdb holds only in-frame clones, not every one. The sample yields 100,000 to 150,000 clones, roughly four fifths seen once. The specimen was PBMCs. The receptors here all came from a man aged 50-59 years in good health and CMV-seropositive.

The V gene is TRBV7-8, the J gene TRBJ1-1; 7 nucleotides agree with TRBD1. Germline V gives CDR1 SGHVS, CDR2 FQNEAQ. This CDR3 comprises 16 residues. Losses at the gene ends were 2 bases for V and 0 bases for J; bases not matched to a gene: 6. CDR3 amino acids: CASSLTGQPLNTEAFF. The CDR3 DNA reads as TGTGCCAGCAGCTTAACGGGACAGCCTTTGAACACTGAAGCTTTCTTT.

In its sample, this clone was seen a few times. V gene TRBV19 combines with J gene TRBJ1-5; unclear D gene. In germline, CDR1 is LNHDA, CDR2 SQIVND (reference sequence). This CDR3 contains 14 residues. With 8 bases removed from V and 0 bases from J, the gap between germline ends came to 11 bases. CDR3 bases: TGTGCCAGTTGGGCCGCTTATAGCAATCAGCCCCAGCATTTT. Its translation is CASWAAYSNQPQHF.

CDR3 DNA sequence: TGTGCCAGCAGCGTTTCAGCGGGGGCCCAAGAGACCCAGTACTTC. Amino acid sequence: CASSVSAGAQETQYF. The chain has TRBV9 and TRBJ2-5; 8 nucleotides align to TRBD2. The CDR3 totals 15 residues. Trimming took 2 bases from V and 1 from J; bases not matched to a gene: 4. CDR1 is SGDLS and CDR2 is YYNGEE in the germline V gene.

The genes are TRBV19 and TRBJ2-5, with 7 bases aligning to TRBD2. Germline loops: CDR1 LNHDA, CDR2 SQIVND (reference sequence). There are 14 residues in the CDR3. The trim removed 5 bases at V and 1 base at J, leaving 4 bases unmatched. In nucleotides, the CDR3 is TGTGCCAGTAGTCCCAGCGGGACCCAAGAGACCCAGTACTTC. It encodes CASSPSGTQETQYF.

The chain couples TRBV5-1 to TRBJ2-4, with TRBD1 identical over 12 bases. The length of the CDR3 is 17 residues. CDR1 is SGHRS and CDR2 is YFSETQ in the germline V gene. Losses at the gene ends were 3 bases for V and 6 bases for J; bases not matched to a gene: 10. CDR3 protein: CASSSQPGQGARNIQYF. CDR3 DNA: TGCGCCAGCAGCTCGCAACCGGGACAGGGGGCGAGAAACATTCAGTACTTC.

The CDR3 DNA reads TGTGCCAGCAGCTTCCAGGGTATCAACGAGCAGTACTTC. Amino acid sequence: CASSFQGINEQYF. V gene TRBV7-2 combines with J gene TRBJ2-7, with D possibly being TRBD1 (5 bases). CDR1 and CDR2 from the germline V gene are SGHTA and FQGNSA. The CDR3 contains 13 residues. The germline V and J ends were trimmed by 3 bases and 5 bases, with 11 bases remaining between them.

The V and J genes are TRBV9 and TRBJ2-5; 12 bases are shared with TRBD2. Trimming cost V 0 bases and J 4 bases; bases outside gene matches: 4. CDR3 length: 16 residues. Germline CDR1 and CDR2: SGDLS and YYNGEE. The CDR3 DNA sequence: TGTGCCAGCAGCGTAGGTACTAGCGGGGGGCTAGAGACCCAGTACTTC. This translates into CASSVGTSGGLETQYF.

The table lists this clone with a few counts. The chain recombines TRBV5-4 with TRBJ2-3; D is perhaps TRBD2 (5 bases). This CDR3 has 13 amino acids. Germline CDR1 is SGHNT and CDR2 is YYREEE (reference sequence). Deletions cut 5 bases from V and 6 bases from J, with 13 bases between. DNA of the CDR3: TGTGCCAGCAGTCTCTTAGCGAGGGATACGCAGTATTTT. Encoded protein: CASSLLARDTQYF.

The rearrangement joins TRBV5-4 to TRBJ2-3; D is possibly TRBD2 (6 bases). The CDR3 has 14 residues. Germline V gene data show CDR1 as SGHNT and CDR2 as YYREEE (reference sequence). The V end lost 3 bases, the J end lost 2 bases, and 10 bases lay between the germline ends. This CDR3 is CASSWDFSTDTQYF. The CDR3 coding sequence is TGTGCCAGCAGCTGGGACTTTTCCACAGATACGCAGTATTTT.

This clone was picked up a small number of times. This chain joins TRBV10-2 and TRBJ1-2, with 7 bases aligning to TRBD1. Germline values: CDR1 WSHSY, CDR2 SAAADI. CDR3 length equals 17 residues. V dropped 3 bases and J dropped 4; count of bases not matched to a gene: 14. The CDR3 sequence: CASSDLHPDRAFYGYTF. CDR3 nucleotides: TGCGCCAGCAGTGACTTACACCCAGACAGGGCCTTCTATGGCTACACCTTC.

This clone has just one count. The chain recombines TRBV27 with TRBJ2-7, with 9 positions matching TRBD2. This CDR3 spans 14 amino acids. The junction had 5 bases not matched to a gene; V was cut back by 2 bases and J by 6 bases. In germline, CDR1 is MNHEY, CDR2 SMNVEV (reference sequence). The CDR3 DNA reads TGTGCCAGCAGTTTAGCGGGAGGGCCGAGCGAGCAGTACTTC. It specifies CASSLAGGPSEQYF.

In nucleotides, the CDR3 is TGCGCCAGCAGCTTTGGAGCGGGAGCCTACGAGCAGTACTTC. Amino acid sequence: CASSFGAGAYEQYF. This rearrangement joins TRBV5-1 to TRBJ2-5, with 8 bases fitting TRBD2. The J call is uncertain, as TRBJ2-7 better fits the DNA end. Germline V gene sequence: CDR1 SGHRS, CDR2 YFSETQ. This CDR3 is 14 amino acids long.

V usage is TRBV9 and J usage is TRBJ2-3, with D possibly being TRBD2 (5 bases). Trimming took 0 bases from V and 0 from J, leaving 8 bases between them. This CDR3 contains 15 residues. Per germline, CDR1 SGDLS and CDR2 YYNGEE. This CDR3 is CASSVASYSTDTQYF. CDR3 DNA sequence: TGTGCCAGCAGCGTAGCTAGCTATAGCACAGATACGCAGTATTTT.

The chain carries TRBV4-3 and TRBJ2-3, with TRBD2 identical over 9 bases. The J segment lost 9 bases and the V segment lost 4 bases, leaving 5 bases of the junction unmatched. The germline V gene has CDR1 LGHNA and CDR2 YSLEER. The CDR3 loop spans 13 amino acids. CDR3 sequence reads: CASSRGGAGTQYF. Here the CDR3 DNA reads TGCGCCAGCAGCCGCGGGGGGGCCGGAACGCAGTATTTT.

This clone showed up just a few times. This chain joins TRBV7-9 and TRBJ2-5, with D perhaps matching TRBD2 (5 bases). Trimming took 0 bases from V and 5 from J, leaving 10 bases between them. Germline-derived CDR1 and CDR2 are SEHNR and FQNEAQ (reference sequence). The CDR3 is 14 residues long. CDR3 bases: TGTGCCAGCAGCTTAGCGCCCGAGCGGGAGACCCAGTACTTC. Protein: CASSLAPERETQYF. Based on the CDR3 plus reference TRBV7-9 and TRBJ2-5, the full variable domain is DTGVSQNPRHKITKRGQNVTFRCDPISEHNRLYWYRQTLGQGPEFLTYFQNEAQLEKSRLLSDRFSAERPKGSFSTLEIQRTEQGDSAMYLCASSLAPERETQYFGPGTRLLVL.

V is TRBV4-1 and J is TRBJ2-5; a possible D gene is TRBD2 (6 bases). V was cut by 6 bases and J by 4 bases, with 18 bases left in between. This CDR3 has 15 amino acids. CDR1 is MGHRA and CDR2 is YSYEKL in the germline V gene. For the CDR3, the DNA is TGCGCCAGCAGTGGGAGGTCGGCAGGTCGAGAGACCCAGTACTTC. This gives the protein CASSGRSAGRETQYF.

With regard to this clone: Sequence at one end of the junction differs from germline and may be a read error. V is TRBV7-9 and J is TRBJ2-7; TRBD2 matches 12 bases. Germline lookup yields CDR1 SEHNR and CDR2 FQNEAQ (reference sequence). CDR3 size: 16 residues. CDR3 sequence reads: CSSSGRGLAGTYEQYF. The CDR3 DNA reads TGTTCCAGCAGCGGACGCGGACTAGCGGGGACCTACGAGCAGTACTTC.

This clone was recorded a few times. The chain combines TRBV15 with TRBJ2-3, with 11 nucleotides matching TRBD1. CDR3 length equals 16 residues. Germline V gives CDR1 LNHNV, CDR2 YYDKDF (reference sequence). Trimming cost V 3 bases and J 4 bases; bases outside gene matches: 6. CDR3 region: CATSRGTGGLADTQYF. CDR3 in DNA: TGTGCCACCAGCAGGGGGACAGGGGGGTTGGCAGATACGCAGTATTTT. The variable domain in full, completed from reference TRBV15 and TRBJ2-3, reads DAMVIQNPRYQVTQFGKPVTLSCSQTLNHNVMYWYQQKSSQAPKLLFHYYDKDFNNEADTPDNFQSRRPNTSFCFLDIRSPGLGDTAMYLCATSRGTGGLADTQYFGPGTRLTVL.

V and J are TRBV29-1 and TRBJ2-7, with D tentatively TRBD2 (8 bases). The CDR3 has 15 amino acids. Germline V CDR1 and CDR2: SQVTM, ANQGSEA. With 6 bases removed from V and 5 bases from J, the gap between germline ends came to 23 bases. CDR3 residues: CSVQGGARGVHEQYF. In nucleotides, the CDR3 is TGCAGCGTCCAGGGGGGGGCGCGGGGGGTCCACGAGCAGTACTTC.

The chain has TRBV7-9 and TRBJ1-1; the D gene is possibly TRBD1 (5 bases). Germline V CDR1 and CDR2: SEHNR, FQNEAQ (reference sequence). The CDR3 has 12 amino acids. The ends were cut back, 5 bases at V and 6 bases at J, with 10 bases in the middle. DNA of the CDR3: TGTGCCAGCAGCGCTCGACAGCCTGAAGCTTTCTTT. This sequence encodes CASSARQPEAFF.